Each of the 14 T cell receptor beta chains below was sequenced from the same sample in a study of T cell responses to AZD1222 COVID-19 vaccine. This table comes from immunoSEQ multiplex PCR, and its TCRdb copy is limited to in-frame clones, with some not included. This table has about 70,000 clones, around 85% appearing once. Sequencing used peripheral blood, obtained on day 0 of AZD1222 vaccination. These receptors all stem from an adult in good health.

The rearrangement uses TRBV29-1 and TRBJ1-1, with 7 bases matching TRBD1. The germline V gene has CDR1 SQVTM and CDR2 ANQGSEA. This CDR3 has 14 residues. Trimming took 3 bases from V and 6 from J; bases not matched to a gene: 10. In DNA, the CDR3 is TGCAGCGTTGAGGCTTTGGGCAGGGGGGCTGAAGCTTTCTTT. Encoded protein: CSVEALGRGAEAFF.

CDR3 nucleotides: TGCGCCAGCAGCAGGGGGGTTTCCTACGAGCAGTACTTC. This sequence encodes CASSRGVSYEQYF. This chain uses TRBV5-1 with TRBJ2-7; the D call may be TRBD1 or TRBD2 (6 bases each). The germline V and J ends were trimmed by 4 bases and 1 base, with 9 bases remaining between them. The CDR3 is made up of 13 amino acids. Germline assignment: CDR1 SGHRS and CDR2 YFSETQ.

V and J are TRBV6-5 and TRBJ2-1; D gene unclear. V was shortened by 2 bases and J by 4 bases, with 9 bases between the two germline ends. The CDR3 covers 14 residues. Germline CDR1 and CDR2: MNHEY and SVGAGI. The CDR3 region is CASSYVDGYNEQFF. For the CDR3, the DNA is TGTGCCAGCAGTTACGTGGACGGGTACAATGAGCAGTTCTTC.

This clone was detected only a few times. The genes are TRBV5-5 and TRBJ2-5; D possibly matches TRBD1 or TRBD2 (7 bases each). This CDR3 contains 15 residues. Germline CDR1 SGHKS, CDR2 YYEKEE (reference sequence). V was pared by 7 bases and J by 1 base, with 17 bases between. CDR3 sequence reads: CASGRGPSLQETQYF. The CDR3 region has the DNA TGTGCCAGCGGGAGGGGGCCGAGTCTCCAAGAGACCCAGTACTTC.

V gene TRBV10-3 combines with J gene TRBJ2-1; D remains ambiguous. This CDR3 is built from 12 residues. V gave up 6 bases and J gave up 8 bases, with 11 bases separating them. Germline-derived CDR1 and CDR2 are ENHRY and SYGVKD. CDR3 DNA sequence: TGTGCCATCAGCCCTTCCCAGTATGAGCAGTTCTTC. Translation: CAISPSQYEQFF.

This clone was counted only a few times. The V and J genes are TRBV5-5 and TRBJ2-7, with 8 bases that match TRBD2. The CDR3 extends over 16 amino acids. Germline V CDR1 and CDR2: SGHKS, YYEKEE (reference sequence). The V and J ends lost 2 bases and 2 bases, in that order; junction bases with no gene match: 9. The DNA of the CDR3 is TGTGCCAGCAGCTTTGGCGGGGGGAGCCTTACCTACGAGCAGTACTTC. Amino acids: CASSFGGGSLTYEQYF.

A single count supports this clone. The V gene is TRBV3-1 (or the pseudogene TRBV3-2), the J gene TRBJ2-2, with 8 bases fitting TRBD2. J gave up 6 bases and V 2 bases, and 11 bases lay outside the gene matches. Per germline, CDR1 LGHDT and CDR2 YNNKEL (reference sequence). The CDR3 is made up of 17 amino acids. The CDR3 spells CASSQIPALAVPGELFF. DNA of the CDR3: TGTGCCAGCAGCCAAATACCGGCACTAGCGGTACCCGGGGAGCTGTTTTTT.

The gene calls are TRBV3-1 (or the pseudogene TRBV3-2) and TRBJ2-7, with 13 nucleotides matching TRBD2. V shed 4 bases, J shed 6 bases, and the junction held 6 bases outside the gene matches. Germline V CDR1 and CDR2: LGHDT, YNNKEL (reference sequence). This CDR3 region has 15 residues. CDR3 bases: TGTGCCAGCAGCCGCGGACTAGCGGGAGCTGCCGAGCAGTACTTC. It encodes CASSRGLAGAAEQYF.

This chain links TRBV12-3 or TRBV12-4 with TRBJ2-7, with D possibly TRBD1 on 5 matching bases. V lost 2 bases and J lost 2, with 7 bases in between. The CDR3 runs 13 residues. As DNA, the CDR3 is TGTGCCAGCAGTTTACAGGGCACCTACGAGCAGTACTTC. It encodes CASSLQGTYEQYF.

The chain has TRBV7-8 and TRBJ2-7, with a weak D call TRBD2 (5 bases). The CDR3 length is 14 residues. The V and J ends lost 3 bases and 4 bases respectively, with 13 bases between them. Germline-derived CDR1 and CDR2 are SGHVS and FQNEAQ. CDR3 residues: CASSLDSMGYEQYF. The CDR3 DNA reads as TGTGCCAGCAGCTTGGACTCGATGGGGTACGAGCAGTACTTC.

The V and J genes are TRBV6-5 and TRBJ1-2; TRBD1 aligns across 9 bases. Per the germline V gene, CDR1 is MNHEY and CDR2 is SVGAGI. This CDR3 comprises 12 residues. V was pared by 8 bases and J by 6 bases, with 4 bases of the junction left unmatched. CDR3 coding DNA: TGTGCCAGCCGGGACAGGGCCCATGGCTACACCTTC. This sequence encodes CASRDRAHGYTF.

This clone has a single count. The V and J genes are TRBV29-1 and TRBJ1-1; D is ambiguous. Per germline, CDR1 SQVTM and CDR2 ANQGSEA. The germline V and J ends were trimmed by 0 bases and 6 bases, with 8 bases remaining between them. The CDR3 spans 12 residues. DNA for the CDR3: TGCAGCGTTGAAGAGGTAACAGCTGAAGCTTTCTTT. It translates to CSVEEVTAEAFF. Based on the CDR3 plus reference TRBV29-1 and TRBJ1-1, the full variable domain is SAVISQKPSRDICQRGTSLTIQCQVDSQVTMMFWYRQQPGQSLTLIATANQGSEATYESGFVIDKFPISRPNLTFSTLTVSNMSPEDSSIYLCSVEEVTAEAFFGQGTRLTVV.

The chain combines TRBV3-1 (or the pseudogene TRBV3-2) with TRBJ1-2; D call uncertain. This CDR3 is 15 amino acids long. The V end was cut by 1 base, the J end by 0 bases, with 9 bases between. Looked up from germline, CDR1 is LGHDT and CDR2 is YNNKEL (reference sequence). The chain's CDR3 is CASSQGYGSNYGYTF. CDR3 coding DNA: TGTGCCAGCAGCCAAGGATACGGATCTAACTATGGCTACACCTTC.

CDR3 amino acids: CASYKGFAELPLLFF. The CDR3 DNA reads as TGCGCCAGCTATAAAGGCTTCGCGGAGCTCCCCTTGCTGTTTTTT. The rearrangement links TRBV5-1 to TRBJ2-2, with D unresolved. The CDR3 runs to 15 residues. Germline V lookup: CDR1 SGHRS, CDR2 YFSETQ. V was cut by 7 bases and J by 13 bases, with 26 bases left in between.